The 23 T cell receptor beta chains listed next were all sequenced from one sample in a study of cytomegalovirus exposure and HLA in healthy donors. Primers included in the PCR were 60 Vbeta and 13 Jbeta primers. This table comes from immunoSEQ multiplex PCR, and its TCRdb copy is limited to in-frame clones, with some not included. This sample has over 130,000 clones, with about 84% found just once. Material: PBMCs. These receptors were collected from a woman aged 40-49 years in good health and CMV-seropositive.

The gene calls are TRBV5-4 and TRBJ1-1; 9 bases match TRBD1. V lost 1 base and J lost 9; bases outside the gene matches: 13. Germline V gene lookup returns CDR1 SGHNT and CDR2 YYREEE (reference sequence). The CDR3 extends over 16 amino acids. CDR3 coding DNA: TGTGCCAGCAGCTTGAGAGTTAGATCGGGACAGGGACAAGCTTTCTTT. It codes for CASSLRVRSGQGQAFF. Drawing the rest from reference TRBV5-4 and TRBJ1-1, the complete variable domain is ETGVTQSPTHLIKTRGQQVTLRCSSQSGHNTVSWYQQALGQGPQFIFQYYREEENGRGNFPPRFSGLQFPNYSSELNVNALELDDSALYLCASSLRVRSGQGQAFFGQGTRLTVV.

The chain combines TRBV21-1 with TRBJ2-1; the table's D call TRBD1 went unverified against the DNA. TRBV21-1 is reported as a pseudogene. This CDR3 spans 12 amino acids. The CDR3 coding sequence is TGTGCCAGCAGCGGTCAGGAAAATGAGCAGTTCTTC. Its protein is CASSGQENEQFF.

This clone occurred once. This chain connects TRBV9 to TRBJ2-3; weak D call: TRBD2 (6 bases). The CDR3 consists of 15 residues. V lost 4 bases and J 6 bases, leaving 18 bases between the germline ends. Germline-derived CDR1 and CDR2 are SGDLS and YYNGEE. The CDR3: CASSPLASQVDTQYF. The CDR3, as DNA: TGTGCCAGCAGCCCACTAGCCAGTCAGGTCGATACGCAGTATTTT.

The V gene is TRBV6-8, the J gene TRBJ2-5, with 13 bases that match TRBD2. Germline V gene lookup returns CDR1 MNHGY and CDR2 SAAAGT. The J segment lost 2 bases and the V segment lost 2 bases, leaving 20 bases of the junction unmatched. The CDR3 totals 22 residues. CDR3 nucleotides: TGTGCCAGCAGTTACGGTCTACTAGCGGGAGGGCCGGAGGTTTGGAGGCAAGAGACCCAGTACTTC. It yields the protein CASSYGLLAGGPEVWRQETQYF.

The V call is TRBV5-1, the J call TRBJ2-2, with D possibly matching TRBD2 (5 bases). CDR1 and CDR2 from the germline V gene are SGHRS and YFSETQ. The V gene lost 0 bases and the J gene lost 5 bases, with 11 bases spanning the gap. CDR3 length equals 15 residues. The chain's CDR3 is CASSLGTTGTGELFF. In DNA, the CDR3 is TGCGCCAGCAGCTTGGGGACCACGGGGACCGGGGAGCTGTTTTTT.

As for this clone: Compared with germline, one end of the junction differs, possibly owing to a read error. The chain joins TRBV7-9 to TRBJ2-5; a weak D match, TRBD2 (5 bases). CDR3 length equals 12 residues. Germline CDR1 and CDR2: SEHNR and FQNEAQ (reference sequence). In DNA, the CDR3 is TGTTCCAGCAGCCCCAGTCGCGAGGGCCAGTACTTC. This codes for CSSSPSREGQYF.

CDR3: CSAVTGYEQYF. The CDR3 nucleotides are TGCAGCGCCGTGACTGGATACGAGCAGTACTTC. The chain combines TRBV29-1 with TRBJ2-7; no reliable D call. Germline values: CDR1 SQVTM, CDR2 ANQGSEA. The CDR3 runs 11 residues. The V end was cut by 7 bases, the J end by 4 bases, with 11 bases between.

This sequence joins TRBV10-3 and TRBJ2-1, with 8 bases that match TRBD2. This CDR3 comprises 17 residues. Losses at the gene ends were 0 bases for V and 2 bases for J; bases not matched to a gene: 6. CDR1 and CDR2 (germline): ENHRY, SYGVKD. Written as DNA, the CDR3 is TGTGCCATCAGTGAGTCGAGTCGGGGGGGCGCCTACAATGAGCAGTTCTTC. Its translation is CAISESSRGGAYNEQFF.

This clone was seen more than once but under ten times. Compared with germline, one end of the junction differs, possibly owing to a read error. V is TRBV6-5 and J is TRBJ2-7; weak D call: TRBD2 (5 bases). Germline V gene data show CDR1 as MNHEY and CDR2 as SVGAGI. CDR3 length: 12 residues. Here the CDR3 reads CASGLASSEQYF. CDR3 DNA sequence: TGTGCCAGCGGGCTAGCCTCCTCCGAGCAGTACTTC.

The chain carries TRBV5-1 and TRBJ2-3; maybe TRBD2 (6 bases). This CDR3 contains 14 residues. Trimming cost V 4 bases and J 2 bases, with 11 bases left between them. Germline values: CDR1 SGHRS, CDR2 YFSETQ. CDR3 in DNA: TGCGCCAGCAGCCGAGGAGGGTTCACAGATACGCAGTATTTT. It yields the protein CASSRGGFTDTQYF.

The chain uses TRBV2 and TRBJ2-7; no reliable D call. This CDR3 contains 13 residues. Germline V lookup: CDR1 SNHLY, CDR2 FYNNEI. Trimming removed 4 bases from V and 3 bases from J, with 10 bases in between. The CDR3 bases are TGTGCCAGCAGTGGCTCGCTAATCTACGAGCAGTACTTC. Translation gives CASSGSLIYEQYF.

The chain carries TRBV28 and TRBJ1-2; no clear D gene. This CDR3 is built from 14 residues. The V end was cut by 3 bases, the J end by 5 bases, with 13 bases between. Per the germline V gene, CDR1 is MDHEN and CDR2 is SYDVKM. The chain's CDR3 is CASSLAHPSYGYTF. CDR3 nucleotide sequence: TGTGCCAGCAGTTTGGCTCATCCCTCTTATGGCTACACCTTC.

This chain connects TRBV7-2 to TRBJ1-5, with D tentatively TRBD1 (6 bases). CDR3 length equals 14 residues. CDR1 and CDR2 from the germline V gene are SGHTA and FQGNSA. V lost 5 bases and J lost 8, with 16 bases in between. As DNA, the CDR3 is TGTGCCAGCAGCACGGGGGGGGGCAGGGAGCCCCAGCATTTT. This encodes CASSTGGGREPQHF.

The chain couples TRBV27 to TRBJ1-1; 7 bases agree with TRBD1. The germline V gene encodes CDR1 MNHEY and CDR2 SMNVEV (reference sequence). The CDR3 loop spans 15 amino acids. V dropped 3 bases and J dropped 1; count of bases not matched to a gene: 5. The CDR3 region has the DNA TGTGCCAGCAGTTTTATGGGGACAGCGAACACTGAAGCTTTCTTT. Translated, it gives CASSFMGTANTEAFF.

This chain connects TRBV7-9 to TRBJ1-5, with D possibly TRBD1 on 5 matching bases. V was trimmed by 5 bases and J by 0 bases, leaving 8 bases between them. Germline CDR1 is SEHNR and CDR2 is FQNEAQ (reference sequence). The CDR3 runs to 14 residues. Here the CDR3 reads CASSRTPSNQPQHF. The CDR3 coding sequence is TGTGCCAGCAGCCGGACACCTAGCAATCAGCCCCAGCATTTT.

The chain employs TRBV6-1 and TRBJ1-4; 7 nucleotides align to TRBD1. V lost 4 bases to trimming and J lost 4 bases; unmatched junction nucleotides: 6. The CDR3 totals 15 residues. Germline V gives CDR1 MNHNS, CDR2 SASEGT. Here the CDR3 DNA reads TGTGCCAGCAGTGCCCAGGGGGGTCGTAATGAAAAACTGTTTTTT. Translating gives CASSAQGGRNEKLFF.

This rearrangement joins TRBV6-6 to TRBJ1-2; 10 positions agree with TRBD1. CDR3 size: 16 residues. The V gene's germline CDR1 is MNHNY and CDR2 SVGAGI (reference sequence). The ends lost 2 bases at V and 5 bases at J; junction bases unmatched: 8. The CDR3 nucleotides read TGTGCCAGCAGTTACACGGGACAGGGGATCCTTTATGGCTACACCTTC. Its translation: CASSYTGQGILYGYTF.

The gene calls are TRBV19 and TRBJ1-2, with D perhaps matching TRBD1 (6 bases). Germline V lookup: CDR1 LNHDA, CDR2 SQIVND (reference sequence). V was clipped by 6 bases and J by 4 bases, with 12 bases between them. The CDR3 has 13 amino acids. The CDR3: CASRQGPRYGYTF. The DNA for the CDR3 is TGTGCCAGTAGGCAGGGGCCTCGCTATGGCTACACCTTC.

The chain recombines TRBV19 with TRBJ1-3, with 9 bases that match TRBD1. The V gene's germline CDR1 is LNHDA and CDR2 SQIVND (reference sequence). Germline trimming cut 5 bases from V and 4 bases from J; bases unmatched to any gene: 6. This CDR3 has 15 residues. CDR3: CASSLTGGKGNTIYF. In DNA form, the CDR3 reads TGTGCCAGTAGTTTAACAGGGGGCAAAGGAAACACCATATATTTT.

In nucleotides, the CDR3 is TGTGCCACCACTGGGACGGGAGGGGAGACCCAGTACTTC. This codes for CATTGTGGETQYF. The genes are TRBV19 and TRBJ2-5; 8 bases agree with TRBD2. CDR1 and CDR2 (germline): LNHDA, SQIVND (reference sequence). The V and J ends lost 10 bases and 5 bases, in that order; junction bases with no gene match: 9. There are 13 residues in the CDR3.

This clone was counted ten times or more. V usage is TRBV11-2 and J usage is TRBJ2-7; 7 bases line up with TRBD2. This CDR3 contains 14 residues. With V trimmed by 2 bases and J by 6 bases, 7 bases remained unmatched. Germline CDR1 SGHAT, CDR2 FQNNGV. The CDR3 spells CASSLSGNSLEQYF. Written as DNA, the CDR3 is TGTGCCAGCAGCTTAAGCGGGAACTCTCTCGAGCAGTACTTC.

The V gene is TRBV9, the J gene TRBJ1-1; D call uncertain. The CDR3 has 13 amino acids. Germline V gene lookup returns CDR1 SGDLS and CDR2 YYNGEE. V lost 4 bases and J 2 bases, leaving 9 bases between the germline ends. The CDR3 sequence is CASSLQSNTEAFF. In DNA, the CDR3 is TGTGCCAGCAGCCTACAGAGTAACACTGAAGCTTTCTTT.

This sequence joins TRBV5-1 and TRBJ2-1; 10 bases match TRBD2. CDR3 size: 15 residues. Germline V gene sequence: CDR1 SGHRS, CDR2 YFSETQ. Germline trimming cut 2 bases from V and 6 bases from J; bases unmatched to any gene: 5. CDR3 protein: CASSFLAGGINEQFF. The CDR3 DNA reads TGCGCCAGCAGCTTTTTAGCGGGAGGCATCAATGAGCAGTTCTTC.